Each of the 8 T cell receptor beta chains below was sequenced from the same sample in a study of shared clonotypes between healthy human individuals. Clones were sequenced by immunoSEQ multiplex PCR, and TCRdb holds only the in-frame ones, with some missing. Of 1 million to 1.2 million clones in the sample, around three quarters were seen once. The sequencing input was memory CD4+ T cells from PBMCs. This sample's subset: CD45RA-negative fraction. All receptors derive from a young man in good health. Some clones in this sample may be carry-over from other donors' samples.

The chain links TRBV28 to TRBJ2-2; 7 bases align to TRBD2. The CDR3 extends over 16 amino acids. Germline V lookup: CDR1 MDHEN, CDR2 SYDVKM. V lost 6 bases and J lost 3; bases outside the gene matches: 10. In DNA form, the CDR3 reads TGTGCCAGCAGGAGCGGCGGGAGCATCGACACCGGGGAGCTGTTTTTT. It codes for CASRSGGSIDTGELFF. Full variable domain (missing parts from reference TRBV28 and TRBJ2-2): DVKVTQSSRYLVKRTGEKVFLECVQDMDHENMFWYRQDPGLGLRLIYFSYDVKMKEKGDIPEGYSVSREKKERFSLILESASTNQTSMYLCASRSGGSIDTGELFFGEGSRLTVL.

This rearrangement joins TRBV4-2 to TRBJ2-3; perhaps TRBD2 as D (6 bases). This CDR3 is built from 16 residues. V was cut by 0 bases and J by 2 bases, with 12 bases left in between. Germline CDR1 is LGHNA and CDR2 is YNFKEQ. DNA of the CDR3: TGTGCCAGCAGCCAAGATCGGGCGGGAAACACAGATACGCAGTATTTT. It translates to CASSQDRAGNTDTQYF.

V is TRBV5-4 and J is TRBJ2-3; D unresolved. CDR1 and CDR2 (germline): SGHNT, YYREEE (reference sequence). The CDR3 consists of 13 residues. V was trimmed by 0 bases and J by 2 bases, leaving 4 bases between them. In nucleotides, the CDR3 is TGTGCCAGCAGCTTGGCTTTCACAGATACGCAGTATTTT. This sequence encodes CASSLAFTDTQYF.

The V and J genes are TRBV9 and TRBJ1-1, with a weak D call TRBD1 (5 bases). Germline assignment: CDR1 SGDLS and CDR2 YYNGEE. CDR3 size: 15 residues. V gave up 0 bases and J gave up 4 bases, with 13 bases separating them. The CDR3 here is CASSVGSGTLTEAFF. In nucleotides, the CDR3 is TGTGCCAGCAGCGTAGGTTCAGGGACGCTCACTGAAGCTTTCTTT.

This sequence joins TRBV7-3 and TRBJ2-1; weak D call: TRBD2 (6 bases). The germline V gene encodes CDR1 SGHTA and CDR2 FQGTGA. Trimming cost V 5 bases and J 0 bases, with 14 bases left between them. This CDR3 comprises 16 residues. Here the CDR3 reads CASSPRASASYNEQFF. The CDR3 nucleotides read TGTGCCAGCAGCCCCCGGGCTAGCGCCTCCTACAATGAGCAGTTCTTC.

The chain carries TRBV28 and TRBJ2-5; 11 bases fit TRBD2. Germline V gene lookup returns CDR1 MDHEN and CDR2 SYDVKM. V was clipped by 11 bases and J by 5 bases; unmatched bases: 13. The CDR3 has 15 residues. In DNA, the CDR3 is TGTGCCGGTTCTACTAGCGGGAGAAGGGTTGAGACCCAGTACTTC. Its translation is CAGSTSGRRVETQYF.

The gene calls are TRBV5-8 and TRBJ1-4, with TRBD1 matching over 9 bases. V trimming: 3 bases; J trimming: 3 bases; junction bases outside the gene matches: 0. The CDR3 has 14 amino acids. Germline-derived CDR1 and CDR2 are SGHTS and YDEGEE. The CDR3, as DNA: TGTGCCAGCAGCTGGACAGGGGCTAATGAAAAACTGTTTTTT. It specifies CASSWTGANEKLFF.

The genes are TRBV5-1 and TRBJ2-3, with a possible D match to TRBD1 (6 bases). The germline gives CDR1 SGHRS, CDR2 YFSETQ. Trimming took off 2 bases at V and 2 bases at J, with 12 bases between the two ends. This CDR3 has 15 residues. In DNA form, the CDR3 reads TGCGCCAGCAGCTTAGCAGGGGACCACACAGATACGCAGTATTTT. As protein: CASSLAGDHTDTQYF. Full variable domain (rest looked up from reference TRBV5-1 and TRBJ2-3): KAGVTQTPRYLIKTRGQQVTLSCSPISGHRSVSWYQQTPGQGLQFLFEYFSETQRNKGNFPGRFSGRQFSNSRSEMNVSTLELGDSALYLCASSLAGDHTDTQYFGPGTRLTVL.